This T cell receptor beta chain was sequenced in a study of T cell repertoires in cytomegalovirus infection. About the research overall: Evidence of both CMV infection and a matching HLA type came from public TCR beta signatures.

At least ten counts were recorded for this clonotype. Its antigen is undetermined. Findings and limits, study-wide: Predominance within the ex vivo response was attributable to HLA-C-restricted CMV-specific TCR beta clonotypes. Carriers of CMV and the relevant HLA type were discriminated by public TCR beta frequency.

This CDR3 is 15 amino acids long. The V gene end was trimmed by 3 bases and the J gene end by 6 bases; junction bases not matched to a gene: 7. CDR1 and CDR2 from the germline V gene are SGHVS and FQNEAQ. From the reads, TCRdb called clonotypes with MiXCR, one entry per CDR3 protein. Counted here are about 740,000 distinct CDR3 sequences, 35% to 45% occurring once; the ten biggest clones make up roughly 2.8%. The origin of this receptor is a human donor in good health (CMV status not recorded). Some clones in this sample may be carry-over from other donors' samples. The chain links TRBV7-8 to TRBJ2-4; 8 bases line up with TRBD2. The sequenced material came from PBMCs. The CDR3 nucleotides read TGTGCCAGCAGCTTGAGAGCGGGAGTTGGAAACATTCAGTACTTC. Encoded protein: CASSLRAGVGNIQYF.